This T cell receptor beta chain stems from a study of control samples from healthy donors and cancer patients. The repertoire was sequenced with immunoSEQ multiplex PCR; TCRdb's copy has only in-frame clones and lacks some. The sample contains about 200,000 clones, about nine tenths of which appear only once. The CDR3 covers 14 residues. The germline V gene has CDR1 SEHNR and CDR2 FQNEAQ (reference sequence). Trimming cost V 5 bases and J 2 bases, with 11 bases left between them. The receptor's source is a man aged 30-40 years in good health. The source material was blood. The chain uses TRBV7-9 and TRBJ2-3, with D unclear. In DNA form, the CDR3 reads TGTGCCAGCAGCCTCGACACCTACACAGATACGCAGTATTTT. Encoded protein: CASSLDTYTDTQYF.